The source of this TCR beta chain is a study of response to subunit inactivated influenza vaccine. Concerning this clonotype itself: What it binds is not known.

General study points: Few new T cells, the authors suggested, are recruited by each seasonal influenza vaccination.

TCRdb re-analysed the RT-PCR reads in MiXCR, keeping a single row per CDR3 protein. The data show 430,000 or so distinct CDR3 sequences, approximately 11% seen once. The V and J ends lost 5 bases and 7 bases, in that order; junction bases with no gene match: 8. The length of the CDR3 is 14 residues. Germline loops: CDR1 SEHNR, CDR2 FQNEAQ (reference sequence). The receptor was derived from a man between 50 and 59 years old who received an inactivated influenza vaccine. The chain combines TRBV7-9 with TRBJ1-2; TRBD1 agrees at 9 bases. Source: PBMCs from blood, taken 35 to 45 days after vaccination. CDR3 bases: TGTGCCAGCAGCCCGATGGACAGGGGTGTTGGCTACACCTTC. Translated, it gives CASSPMDRGVGYTF.